This T cell receptor (beta chain) appears in the sequencing data of a study of blood T cell repertoires in COVID-19 (dated by TCRdb to between 2020 and 2021). In terms of the full investigation: Collaborator samples came from the United States, Italy and Spain and covered acute and convalescent phases of COVID-19. The prospective study material was composed of cDNA or gDNA derived from T cells, B-cell-depleted T cells, or PBMCs. Subjects who had been exposed to COVID-19, were actively infected with it, or had recovered from it provided the deeply sampled blood TCRbeta repertoires that made up the dataset. The repertoires were released in a freely available public database meant as a resource for research on the immune response to SARS-CoV-2. Samples were obtained from the ongoing ImmuneRACE study (first 160 participants) and from 1,254 subjects provided by 6 global collaborators. Sample metadata almost always included a de-identified subject ID, COVID-19 status, age in years and sex. HLA class I and class II types, where available, came from metadata supplied by the sample provider rather than from assay-based typing.

Collaborating institutions collected whole blood in K2EDTA tubes following their own protocols. For TCRbeta analysis, collaborator samples were shipped as frozen whole blood, as isolated PBMCs, or as DNA extracted from either sample type. As to this clone: No cognate antigen has been identified for it. Base qualities were left out, and no much larger clone turns up one base away.

Study-wide conclusions, independent of this receptor: The quantity of clinical and demographic metadata differed by source and by participant and was supplied without curation.

The immunoSEQ Assay, a bias-controlled multiplex PCR, was used to amplify TCRbeta CDR3 regions from genomic DNA. In the authors' own workflow: Nucleated cell counts per sample were estimated from amplification of reference gene primers within the assay. Sequence reads were collapsed and filtered to measure the absolute abundance of every unique TCRbeta CDR3 rearrangement. For each sample, productive Simpson clonality was calculated as the square root of Simpson's diversity index over productive rearrangements. TCRdb retrieved this table from immuneACCESS and kept in-frame rearrangements only. Not all clones are present; in checked studies, unresolved V genes account for under half, and no reason is known for the remainder. From that table come the V and J calls and clone size; the DNA was used to work out D and trimming. This sample lists 140,000 to 150,000 clones; 85% to 90% were detected once. Under 7.5% of the sample is held by the ten biggest clonotypes.

Here V drops 6 bases and J drops 0 bases, and the junction holds 1 base not matched to any gene. CDR1 and CDR2 were assigned from the germline V gene as ENHRY and SYGVKD. The cysteine opens and the phenylalanine closes a CDR3 of 14 amino acids. The CDR3 DNA has 42 bases and is translated from base 1. The clonotype originates from a man at least 80 years old with acute or convalescent COVID-19. The V and J genes are TRBV10-3 and TRBJ1-5; TRBD1 lines up with 8 middle nucleotides. Input material: peripheral blood. The CDR3 loop reads CAISDRGSNQPQHF. The nucleotide sequence reads as follows: TGTGCCATCAGCGACAGGGGTAGCAATCAGCCCCAGCATTTT.